These 10 T cell receptor beta chains came from one sample sequenced in a study of T cell changes during pregnancy in multiple sclerosis. The protocol was immunoSEQ multiplex PCR, while the TCRdb copy is restricted to in-frame clones and leaves out a portion. Of tens of thousands of clones in the sample, about 91% were seen once. Sequencing was performed on CD8+ T cells from peripheral blood mononuclear cells, taken before pregnancy. Receptors originate from a female donor with multiple sclerosis, enrolled in a pregnancy study.

This rearrangement joins TRBV7-6 to TRBJ2-7, with 7 bases identical to TRBD2. The CDR3 runs 14 residues. After removal of 5 bases from V and 5 bases from J, the junction contained 9 bases not matched to a gene. Germline V CDR1 and CDR2: SGHVS, FNYEAQ. CDR3 sequence reads: CASSPVGGRDEQYF. The CDR3, as DNA: TGTGCCAGCAGCCCCGTGGGGGGGAGGGACGAGCAGTACTTC.

This clone came up a few times. The gene calls are TRBV27 and TRBJ1-1; 9 bases align to TRBD1. CDR3 length: 13 amino acids. Losses at the gene ends were 5 bases for V and 7 bases for J; bases not matched to a gene: 5. Per germline, CDR1 MNHEY and CDR2 SMNVEV (reference sequence). CDR3 region: CASSTGGIGEAFF. The CDR3, as DNA: TGTGCCAGCAGTACAGGGGGCATTGGTGAAGCTTTCTTT.

The chain links TRBV10-3 to TRBJ1-1; no reliable D call. Looked up from germline, CDR1 is ENHRY and CDR2 is SYGVKD. V was cut by 6 bases and J by 3 bases, with 17 bases left in between. The CDR3 sequence is 15 residues long. The DNA of the CDR3 is TGTGCCATCAGCGAGAGCCTCGCGGGGTACACTGAAGCTTTCTTT. This codes for CAISESLAGYTEAFF.

The chain couples TRBV23-1 to TRBJ1-1; no reliable D call. TRBV23-1 is labeled an ORF, and its function is uncertain. The CDR3 is made up of 15 amino acids. Trimming removed 11 bases from V and 5 bases from J, with 24 bases in between. In DNA, the CDR3 is TGCGCCTCCTTCAAACGGGAGACGACCAGGACTGAAGCTTTCTTT. Encoded protein: CASFKRETTRTEAFF.

This chain's CDR3 is CASTFDRGPSYEQYF. CDR3 sequence (DNA): TGTGCCAGCACTTTTGACAGGGGGCCCTCCTACGAGCAGTACTTC. The chain couples TRBV6-1 to TRBJ2-7; TRBD1 agrees at 10 bases. V gave up 7 bases and J gave up 0 bases; unmatched junction bases: 6. Germline CDR1 reads MNHNS; CDR2 reads SASEGT. CDR3 length equals 15 residues.

This clone came up once. The sample contains more than one DNA sequence encoding this CDR3. V usage is TRBV27 and J usage is TRBJ2-7, with 11 bases lining up with TRBD1. J gave up 3 bases and V 0 bases, and 1 base lay outside the gene matches. This CDR3 is built from 15 residues. CDR1 is MNHEY, CDR2 SMNVEV, per germline (reference sequence). The CDR3 bases are TGTGCCAGCAGTTTATCGGGGACAGGGGGCTACGAGCAGTACTTC. Protein sequence: CASSLSGTGGYEQYF.

V gene TRBV9 combines with J gene TRBJ2-7, with 11 bases matching TRBD2. CDR1 SGDLS and CDR2 YYNGEE come from the germline V gene. The CDR3 totals 14 residues. Trimming took 3 bases from V and 7 from J; bases not matched to a gene: 6. As DNA, the CDR3 is TGTGCCAGCAGCGCGACTAGCGGGGCGAGGGAGCAGTACTTC. Translation: CASSATSGAREQYF.

The CDR3 protein is CSVEDLGAYTF. The CDR3 DNA reads as TGCAGCGTTGAAGATCTTGGGGCCTACACCTTC. The chain links TRBV29-1 to TRBJ1-2; maybe TRBD1 (5 bases). Trimming pared 0 bases from V and 10 bases from J, leaving 9 bases between. The CDR3 contains 11 residues. CDR1 is SQVTM and CDR2 is ANQGSEA in the germline V gene. The full variable domain, with the rest looked up from reference TRBV29-1 and TRBJ1-2, is SAVISQKPSRDICQRGTSLTIQCQVDSQVTMMFWYRQQPGQSLTLIATANQGSEATYESGFVIDKFPISRPNLTFSTLTVSNMSPEDSSIYLCSVEDLGAYTFGSGTRLTVV.

The rearrangement uses TRBV12-2 and TRBJ1-6; no DNA check was done on the table's D call, TRBD1. TRBV12-2 is a pseudogene. CDR3 length: 15 residues. The CDR3 spells CASRLGQGCNSPLHF. Here the CDR3 DNA reads TGTGCAAGTCGCTTAGGACAGGGTTGTAATTCACCCCTCCACTTT.

The V call is TRBV6-1, the J call TRBJ2-3; 9 bases map to TRBD1. Looked up from germline, CDR1 is MNHNS and CDR2 is SASEGT. J lost 2 bases, V lost 1 base, and 1 base had no gene match. The length of the CDR3 is 15 residues. DNA for the CDR3: TGTGCCAGCAGTGAAGGGACAGGGGCCACAGATACGCAGTATTTT. It translates to CASSEGTGATDTQYF.